The rows below give T cell receptor beta chains drawn from one sample of a study of control samples from healthy donors and cancer patients. TCRdb's table, derived via immunoSEQ multiplex PCR, lists solely in-frame clones and lacks some. The sample comprises roughly 170,000 clones, around 93% of which are singletons, and over 3.5% rests with the top ten. The sample taken for sequencing was blood. Receptors were obtained from a woman aged 60-75 years in good health. The CDR3 runs from the conserved cysteine through the conserved F or W. The D gene is left open where the match is weak.

D gene: TRBD2; J gene: TRBJ2-1; V gene: TRBV14; CDR3 protein: CASSRGTSGAYNEQFF; CDR3 DNA: TGTGCCAGCAGCCGGGGTACTAGCGGGGCGTACAATGAGCAGTTCTTC
D gene: TRBD1; J gene: TRBJ1-5; V gene: TRBV10-3; CDR3 protein: CAISGNRDRYQPQHF; CDR3 DNA: TGTGCCATCAGTGGAAACCGGGACAGATATCAGCCCCAGCATTTT
D gene: NA; J gene: TRBJ1-5; V gene: TRBV18; CDR3 protein: CASSPDRQGQPQHF; CDR3 DNA: TGTGCCAGCTCACCAGACAGGCAAGGGCAGCCCCAGCATTTT
D gene: NA; J gene: TRBJ2-3; V gene: TRBV21-1; CDR3 protein: CASSPIGGRTSTDTQYF; CDR3 DNA: TGTGCCAGCAGCCCAATTGGCGGCAGGACTAGCACAGATACGCAGTATTTT
D gene: NA; J gene: TRBJ2-7; V gene: TRBV6-5; CDR3 protein: CATVGGVRYEQYF; CDR3 DNA: TGTGCCACTGTGGGCGGGGTTCGCTACGAGCAGTACTTC
D gene: NA; J gene: TRBJ2-2; V gene: TRBV2; CDR3 protein: CASSEIGVNTGELFF; CDR3 DNA: TGTGCCAGCAGTGAAATAGGGGTTAACACCGGGGAGCTGTTTTTT
D gene: NA; J gene: TRBJ2-2; V gene: TRBV10-3; CDR3 protein: CAISDPTAANTGELFF; CDR3 DNA: TGTGCCATCAGTGACCCGACGGCGGCGAACACCGGGGAGCTGTTTTTT
D gene: NA; J gene: TRBJ1-4; V gene: TRBV7-2; CDR3 protein: CASSSRGEKLFF; CDR3 DNA: TGTGCCAGCAGCTCTCGGGGTGAAAAACTGTTTTTT
D gene: TRBD1; J gene: TRBJ1-4; V gene: TRBV5-6; CDR3 protein: CASSLYRGQQNEKLFF; CDR3 DNA: TGTGCCAGCAGCTTGTATAGGGGACAGCAAAATGAAAAACTGTTTTTT
D gene: TRBD1; J gene: TRBJ1-2; V gene: TRBV6-5; CDR3 protein: CASSYTVGDSRGYAF; CDR3 DNA: TGTGCCAGCAGTTATACGGTCGGGGACAGCCGAGGCTACGCCTTC
D gene: TRBD1; J gene: TRBJ1-1; V gene: TRBV3-1/TRBV3-2; CDR3 protein: CASSQADIRRGPAFF; CDR3 DNA: TGTGCCAGCAGCCAAGCCGATATACGTAGGGGGCCGGCTTTCTTT
D gene: NA; J gene: TRBJ1-1; V gene: TRBV5-1; CDR3 protein: CASSPPGTEAFF; CDR3 DNA: TGCGCCAGCAGCCCGCCGGGCACTGAAGCTTTCTTT
D gene: TRBD1; J gene: TRBJ1-2; V gene: TRBV19; CDR3 protein: CATLVIRLGQGYGYTF; CDR3 DNA: TGTGCCACCCTAGTGATTCGGCTTGGACAGGGCTATGGCTACACCTTC
D gene: TRBD2; J gene: TRBJ2-2; V gene: TRBV11-3; CDR3 protein: CASSQRGLAGGRIYTGELFF; CDR3 DNA: TGTGCCAGCAGCCAACGAGGACTAGCGGGGGGCCGAATCTACACCGGGGAGCTGTTTTTT
D gene: NA; J gene: TRBJ1-1; V gene: TRBV6-6; CDR3 protein: CASSYIEAGFITEAFF; CDR3 DNA: TGTGCCAGCAGTTACATCGAAGCCGGGTTTATCACTGAAGCTTTCTTT
D gene: NA; J gene: TRBJ1-1; V gene: TRBV3-1/TRBV3-2; CDR3 protein: CASNLNSNTEAFF; CDR3 DNA: TGTGCCAGCAATCTGAACAGCAACACTGAAGCTTTCTTT
D gene: TRBD1; J gene: TRBJ1-1; V gene: TRBV5-6; CDR3 protein: CASSLDRGGTEAFF; CDR3 DNA: TGTGCCAGCAGCTTGGACAGGGGCGGCACTGAAGCTTTCTTT
D gene: NA; J gene: TRBJ2-7; V gene: TRBV18; CDR3 protein: CASSLRTDGNEQYF; CDR3 DNA: TGTGCCAGCTCTCTCCGGACAGATGGAAACGAGCAGTACTTC
D gene: TRBD1; J gene: TRBJ1-3; V gene: TRBV7-2; CDR3 protein: CASSLGGTGAGNTIYF; CDR3 DNA: TGTGCCAGCAGCTTAGGGGGGACAGGGGCTGGAAACACCATATATTTT
D gene: NA; J gene: TRBJ1-5; V gene: TRBV12-5; CDR3 protein: CASALGVGNQPQHF; CDR3 DNA: TGTGCTAGTGCCTTGGGGGTGGGCAATCAGCCCCAGCATTTT
D gene: NA; J gene: TRBJ1-2; V gene: TRBV7-3; CDR3 protein: CASSPTPGHIPYGYTF; CDR3 DNA: TGTGCCAGCAGCCCTACCCCGGGACACATACCCTATGGCTACACCTTC
D gene: TRBD1; J gene: TRBJ2-5; V gene: TRBV11-2; CDR3 protein: CASILRPGTGQETQYF; CDR3 DNA: TGTGCCAGCATCCTCCGCCCCGGGACAGGGCAAGAGACCCAGTACTTC
D gene: TRBD1; J gene: TRBJ2-7; V gene: TRBV7-6; CDR3 protein: CASSGGTGGYPYEQYF; CDR3 DNA: TGTGCCAGCAGCGGGGGGACAGGGGGTTATCCCTACGAGCAGTACTTC
D gene: NA; J gene: TRBJ1-2; V gene: TRBV4-1; CDR3 protein: CASSQEGAGRFYGYTF; CDR3 DNA: TGCGCCAGCAGCCAAGAAGGCGCAGGCCGCTTCTATGGCTACACCTTC